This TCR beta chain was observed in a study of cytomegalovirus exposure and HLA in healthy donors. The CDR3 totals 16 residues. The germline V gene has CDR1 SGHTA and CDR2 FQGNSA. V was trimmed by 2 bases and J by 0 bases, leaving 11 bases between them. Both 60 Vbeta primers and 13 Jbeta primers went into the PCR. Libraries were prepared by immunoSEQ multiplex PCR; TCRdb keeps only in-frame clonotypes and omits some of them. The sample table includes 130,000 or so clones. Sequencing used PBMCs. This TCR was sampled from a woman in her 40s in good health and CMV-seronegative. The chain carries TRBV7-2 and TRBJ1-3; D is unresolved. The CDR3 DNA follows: TGTGCCAGCAGCTTACCCCGTTCCAGCTCTGGAAACACCATATATTTT. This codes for CASSLPRSSSGNTIYF. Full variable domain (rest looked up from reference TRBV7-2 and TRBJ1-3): GAGVSQSPSNKVTEKGKDVELRCDPISGHTALYWYRQSLGQGLEFLIYFQGNSAPDKSGLPSDRFSAERTGGSVSTLTIQRTQQEDSAVYLCASSLPRSSSGNTIYFGEGSWLTVV.